The present T cell receptor (beta chain) was sequenced within a study of CDR3 diversity in severe acne. Germline V lookup: CDR1 LNHDA, CDR2 SQIVND (reference sequence). V was trimmed by 5 bases and J by 6 bases, leaving 11 bases between them. CDR3 length: 13 amino acids. TCRdb called the PCR reads again in MiXCR, with one record for every CDR3 protein. The data contain about 84,000 distinct CDR3 sequences, roughly 51% of them singletons. Sequences were obtained from blood. The chain couples TRBV19 to TRBJ1-5, with D uncertain. This clonotype was sampled from a male donor in good health, without acne. CDR3 protein: CASSPADTQPQHF. Here the CDR3 DNA reads TGTGCCAGTAGTCCAGCAGACACTCAGCCCCAGCATTTT.